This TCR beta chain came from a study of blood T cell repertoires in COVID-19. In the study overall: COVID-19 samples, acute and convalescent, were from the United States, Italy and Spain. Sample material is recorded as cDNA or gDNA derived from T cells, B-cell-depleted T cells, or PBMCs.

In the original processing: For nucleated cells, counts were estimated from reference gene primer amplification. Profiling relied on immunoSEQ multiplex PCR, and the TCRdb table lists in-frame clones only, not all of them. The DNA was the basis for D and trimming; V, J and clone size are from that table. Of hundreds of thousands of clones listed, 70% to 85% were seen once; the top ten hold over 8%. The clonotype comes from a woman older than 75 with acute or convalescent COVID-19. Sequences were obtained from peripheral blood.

In DNA form, the CDR3 reads TGTGCCAGTCGGATCGGGGGAAGCAATCAGCCCCAGCATTTT. This translates into CASRIGGSNQPQHF. The chain combines TRBV6-6 with TRBJ1-5; D may be TRBD1 (5 bases). Looked up from germline, CDR1 is MNHNY and CDR2 is SVGAGI (reference sequence). V was shortened by 9 bases and J by 1 base, with 13 bases between the two germline ends. CDR3 size: 14 residues.